This T cell receptor (beta chain) was identified in a study of blood T cell repertoires in COVID-19. Study-wide context: Both acute and convalescent COVID-19 samples were obtained from the United States, Italy and Spain. From T cells, B-cell-depleted T cells, or PBMCs came the material, which was cDNA or gDNA.

Original methodology: Reference gene primer amplification in the assay estimated nucleated cell counts. Clones were read by immunoSEQ multiplex PCR, and TCRdb kept only the in-frame ones, dropping some. The V and J calls and the clone size are those of that table, but D and trimming were determined from the DNA. Of tens of thousands of clones listed, less than 90% are singletons. Germline-derived CDR1 and CDR2 are LGHNA and YSLEER. This CDR3 is built from 16 residues. V was pared by 0 bases and J by 4 bases, with 4 bases of the junction left unmatched. This clone was recorded only once. The chain has TRBV4-3 and TRBJ2-4; 9 nucleotides agree with TRBD2. The sequenced sample was peripheral blood. The origin of this receptor is a man of 80 years or more with acute or convalescent COVID-19. The CDR3 nucleotides are TGCGCCAGCAGCCAAGACGGAACTAGCGGGAAAAACATTCAGTACTTC. Its translation is CASSQDGTSGKNIQYF.